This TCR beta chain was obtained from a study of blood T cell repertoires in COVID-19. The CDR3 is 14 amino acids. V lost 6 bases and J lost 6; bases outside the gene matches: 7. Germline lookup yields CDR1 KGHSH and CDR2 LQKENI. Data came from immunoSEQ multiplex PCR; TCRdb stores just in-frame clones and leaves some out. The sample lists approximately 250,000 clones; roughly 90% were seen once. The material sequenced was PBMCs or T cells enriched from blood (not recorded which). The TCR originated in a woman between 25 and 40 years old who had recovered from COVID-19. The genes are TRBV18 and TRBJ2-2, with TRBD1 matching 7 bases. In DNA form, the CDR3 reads TGTGCCAGCTCGCCTGGACAGGCGGCCGGGGAGCTGTTTTTT. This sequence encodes CASSPGQAAGELFF. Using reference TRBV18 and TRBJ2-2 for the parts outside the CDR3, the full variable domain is NAGVMQNPRHLVRRRGQEARLRCSPMKGHSHVYWYRQLPEEGLKFMVYLQKENIIDESGMPKERFSAEFPKEGPSILRIQQVVRGDSAAYFCASSPGQAAGELFFGEGSRLTVL.